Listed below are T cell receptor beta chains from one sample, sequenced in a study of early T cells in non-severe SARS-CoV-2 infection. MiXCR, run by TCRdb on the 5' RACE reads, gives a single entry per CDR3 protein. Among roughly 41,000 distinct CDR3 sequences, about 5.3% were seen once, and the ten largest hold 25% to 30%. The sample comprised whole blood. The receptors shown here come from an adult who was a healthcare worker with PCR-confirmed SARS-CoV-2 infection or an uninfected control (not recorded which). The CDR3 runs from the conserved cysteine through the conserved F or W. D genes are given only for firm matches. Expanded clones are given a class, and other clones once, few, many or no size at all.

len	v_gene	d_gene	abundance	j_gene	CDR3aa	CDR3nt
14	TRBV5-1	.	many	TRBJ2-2	CASSKGDPSGELFF	TGCGCCAGCAGCAAGGGGGACCCGAGCGGGGAGCTGTTTTTT
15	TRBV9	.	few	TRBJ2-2	CASSGGRTNTGELFF	TGTGCCAGCAGCGGAGGACGGACTAACACCGGGGAGCTGTTTTTT
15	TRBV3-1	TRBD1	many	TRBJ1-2	CASSQDVGTGRGYTF	TGTGCCAGCAGCCAAGATGTAGGGACAGGGCGTGGCTACACCTTC
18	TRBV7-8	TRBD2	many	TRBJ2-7	CASTAHRGLAGKNYEQYF	TGTGCCAGCACCGCACATAGGGGGTTAGCGGGGAAGAACTACGAGCAGTACTTC
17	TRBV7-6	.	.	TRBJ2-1	CASSFIPGPGSYNEQFF	TGTGCCAGCAGCTTCATACCGGGACCGGGCTCCTACAATGAGCAGTTCTTC
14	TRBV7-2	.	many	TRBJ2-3	CASTPPARTDTQYF	TGTGCCAGCACCCCTCCGGCCCGCACAGATACGCAGTATTTT
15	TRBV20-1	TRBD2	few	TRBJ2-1	CSARPPSGGYNEQFF	TGCAGTGCTAGGCCCCCTAGCGGGGGGTACAATGAGCAGTTCTTC
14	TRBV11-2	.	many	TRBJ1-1	CASSLEARGTEAFF	TGTGCCAGCAGCTTAGAAGCCAGGGGAACTGAAGCTTTCTTT
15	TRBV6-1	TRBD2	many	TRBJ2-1	CASSEQLAGVNEQFF	TGTGCCAGCAGTGAACAACTAGCGGGAGTCAATGAGCAGTTCTTC
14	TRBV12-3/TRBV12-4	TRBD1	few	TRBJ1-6	CASSPRQGNSPLHF	TGTGCCAGCAGTCCGCGACAGGGAAATTCACCCCTCCACTTT
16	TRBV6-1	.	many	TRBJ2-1	CASRGIGERSYNEQFF	TGTGCCAGCAGGGGTATAGGGGAGAGATCCTACAATGAGCAGTTCTTC